The sequence of this T cell receptor (beta chain) was determined in a study of T cell responses to AZD1222 COVID-19 vaccine. Per the germline V gene, CDR1 is SGHNT and CDR2 is YYREEE (reference sequence). Trimming removed 0 bases from V and 6 bases from J, with 21 bases in between. The CDR3 is 17 residues long. Assay used: immunoSEQ multiplex PCR; TCRdb lists only in-frame clones, some missing. The repertoire holds approximately 150,000 clones, just over 90% seen once, with 0.9% to 1.2% in the top ten. The chain carries TRBV5-4 and TRBJ1-2; D may be TRBD1 (5 bases). The clonotype was recovered from an adult who received the AZD1222 COVID-19 vaccine. This material consisted of peripheral blood, taken 28 days after the second AZD1222 dose. This chain's CDR3 is CASSLGGRQRWGDGYTF. The CDR3 DNA reads as TGTGCCAGCAGCTTGGGGGGCCGACAGCGCTGGGGAGATGGCTACACCTTC.